The source of this TCR beta chain is a study of blood T cell repertoires in COVID-19. The assay was immunoSEQ multiplex PCR, and TCRdb's table has in-frame clones only and misses some. The repertoire holds 250,000 to 300,000 clones, with more than 65% as singletons. CDR3 length: 16 residues. CDR1 and CDR2 (germline): SNHLY, FYNNEI. V lost 6 bases and J lost 0; bases outside the gene matches: 4. V and J are TRBV2 and TRBJ2-4; 11 nucleotides align to TRBD2. Sequencing was performed on PBMCs or T cells enriched from blood (not recorded which). This clonotype was sampled from a man aged 50 or older who had recovered from COVID-19. The CDR3 reads CASRELAGVAKNIQYF. The CDR3 DNA reads as TGTGCCAGCAGGGAACTAGCGGGGGTAGCCAAAAACATTCAGTACTTC.